This T cell receptor (beta chain) stems from a study of OX40 agonist ivuxolimab in advanced cancers. For the study at large: Intravenous ivuxolimab was administered to patients every 2 weeks at 0.01 to 10 mg/kg. General observations from the study: Among T cells, CD8+ cells averaged more expanded clones than CD4+ cells. It was also the case that some nonresponders had low normalized T-cell clonal expansion.

The table came from immunoSEQ multiplex PCR; TCRdb's copy has only in-frame clones and leaves some out. The table has 45,000 to 65,000 clones, roughly 88% seen once. The germline V and J ends were trimmed by 0 bases and 2 bases, with 14 bases remaining between them. This CDR3 contains 17 residues. Germline V lookup: CDR1 MGHDK, CDR2 SYGVNS. Points on this clone: Its matching antigen is unknown.

Exclusion of a patient followed from autoimmune disease history or systemic immunosuppression. This clonotype originated in an adult with an advanced solid tumor such as melanoma, head and neck, liver or kidney cancer. This chain uses TRBV25-1 with TRBJ1-3; no clear D gene. Sample: CD4+ or CD8+ T cells sorted from blood, taken in a trial of the OX40 agonist ivuxolimab. CDR3 bases: TGTGCCAGCAGTGAATATTCCTTCGGAGGGACTGGAAACACCATATATTTT. Amino acid sequence: CASSEYSFGGTGNTIYF.